This T cell receptor beta chain was captured in a study of blood T cells in healthy people across ages (dated by TCRdb to the mid-2010s). In the study overall: Template switching captured roughly one uniquely barcoded TCR beta cDNA molecule per two T cells in model experiments. Donors were grouped into four age groups: young (average approximately 15 years), middle-aged (less than 40), aged (roughly 62) and long-lived (around 82). Using the same blood draw, the study looked at two additional independent replicas of 1 million unique cDNA reads for two donors, one aged 18 to 29 and the other aged 80 or older. Age-related changes in TCR beta repertoire diversity were measured in the study by deep sequencing normalized with unique cDNA molecular identifiers. General study outcomes and caveats: Conclusive comparison of naive and antigen-experienced compartments was prevented by the profiling of bulk unsorted PBMCs. Because the CMV infection status of the donors was unknown, age-related changes in expanded clonotypes may potentially have been confounded. Total diversity estimates from one million sequenced T cells were considered lower bounds and underestimates. Compared with the aged group, the long-lived group had more naive CD4+ T cells, fewer expanded clones and increased TCR diversity, suggesting age selection. The percentage of naive T cells measured by flow cytometry correlated strongly with observed TCR beta diversity. As age increased, observed TCR beta diversity per million T cells dropped in a roughly linear way, and a significant reduction was already evident by age approximately 40.

Donors were under 40 systemically healthy Caucasian individuals from Russia aged roughly 6 to 90 years. Roughly 9 milliliters of peripheral blood were drawn from each donor into EDTA-treated Vacutainer tubes. Ficoll-Paque density-gradient centrifugation was used to isolate PBMCs, with at least 6.5 million per sample. Total RNA was extracted from PBMCs with Trizol reagent, with at least 6 micrograms obtained per sample. For every donor, flow cytometry on a PBMC aliquot measured the percentage of naive CD45RAhigh/CD27high T cells. This clonotype has more than one count but fewer than ten. What antigen it recognizes has not been identified. Base-call qualities are not available, and no considerably larger clone is one nucleotide away. The method was 5' RACE. The listed sequencing device is Illumina HiSeq 2500. A second PCR of roughly 6 to 11 cycles was run with a J-beta primer mix and a sample-barcoded 5' primer. Each TCR beta cDNA molecule received a unique molecular identifier from a template-switch 5' adaptor carrying 12 random nucleotides. Each sample yielded at least 2.5 million CDR3-containing paired-end reads. First-strand cDNA synthesis was performed from all RNA using the Mint cDNA synthesis kit, with priming by a TRBC-specific oligonucleotide. After uracil-DNA glycosylase treatment, a first 18-cycle PCR used universal primers M1SS and BC2_uni_R on all cDNA. The paper's data handling went like this. Each sample was normalized by randomly selecting 1 million high-quality reads, each carrying a distinct molecular identifier. Reads with shared molecular identifiers were discarded instead of being binned into consensus sequences. MiTCR, with a Q25 quality threshold and the strictest error-elimination algorithm, was used for CDR3 identification, clonotype clustering and error correction. A nonparametric unseen species model with Euler transformation was used to estimate lower-bound total TCR beta diversity. TCRdb passed the public sequencing reads through fastp at Q25 and MiXCR, retaining productive beta sequences. One record per CDR3 amino acid sequence lists the most common genes and DNA. None of the V and J calls come from the authors' own analysis; TCRdb made them. A total of just under 550,000 distinct CDR3 sequences appear in this sample, 24% of them only once. The ten largest clones add up to roughly 9.4% of the sample.

The CDR3 numbers 18 residues from cysteine through phenylalanine. Only the CDR3 portion is preserved as DNA: 54 bases, with reading frame beginning at the first base. These same records also appear under a second study, on T cells of mothers and their children. The second paper further reports: Nine systemically healthy Caucasian individuals, comprising three mothers and their six children, were included as donors. cDNA synthesis used all of the extracted RNA, with 1.5 ug of RNA in each 15 ul reaction. Sample barcodes and 2-4 random nucleotides were added via the M1S primer in the second PCR. Over 8.5 million TCR beta CDR3 reads were obtained for each mother, and some 3 million reads were obtained for each child. Thymic selection similarly shapes TCR recombination output in related and unrelated pairs, with minor effect from inherited differences. Related mother-child pairs always showed normalized repertoire overlap that was slightly higher than in unrelated mother-child pairs, though the difference was never significant. Persistent microchimeric T cell clones were not detected, at a sensitivity of around 99 clones per million clonotypes. The study used deep NGS to compare TCR beta repertoires of mothers and children, seeking features distinguishing related mother-child pairs from unrelated individuals. The mean age was roughly 44 +/- 4 years for the mothers and about 12 +/- 4 years for the children. After adapter ligation was performed with NEBNext reagents, the libraries were sequenced on an Illumina HiSeq 2000 with 100+100 nt paired-end reads. To avoid cross-contamination, the mother libraries and the child libraries were prepared a month apart and sequenced in separate runs. Between roughly 450,000 and 2,200,000 distinct TCR beta clonotypes were identified per donor. Naive TCR beta clonotypes were estimated from low-frequency clonotypes matched to each donor's FACS-determined naive share, without sorting.

Specimen: blood. The TCR sequence derives from a boy younger than 18 in good health. In this chain, TRBV21-1 is recombined with TRBJ2-4; TRBD2 was called by the table and not checked on the DNA. TRBV21-1 is a documented pseudogene. The DNA is TGTGCCAGCAGCAAAATCCTAGCGGATTTGGGGACCAAAAACATTCAGTACTTC. Its coded protein is CASSKILADLGTKNIQYF.